This T cell receptor beta chain was captured by sequencing in a study of blood T cell repertoires in COVID-19. The authors' processing: Cell counts per sample came from amplifying reference gene primers. Measured with immunoSEQ multiplex PCR; TCRdb has only the in-frame clones, and not every one. D and trimming were read from the DNA, whereas the V and J calls and clone size are those reported in that table. The repertoire holds 70,000 or so clones, with approximately 86% as singletons. The length of the CDR3 is 13 residues. Germline CDR1 and CDR2: SEHNR and FQNEAQ (reference sequence). V was cut by 6 bases and J by 6 bases, with 15 bases left in between.

Sequenced material: peripheral blood. The chain couples TRBV7-9 to TRBJ2-7; D is perhaps TRBD1 (5 bases). This receptor was taken from a woman aged 45 to 65 with acute or convalescent COVID-19. This CDR3 is CASSGTGQGEQYF. CDR3 bases: TGTGCCAGCAGTGGTACCGGACAAGGCGAGCAGTACTTC.